Included here is one T cell receptor (beta chain) sequence, with context. The antigen remains undetermined. The germline V gene has CDR1 SGHNT and CDR2 YYREEE (reference sequence). Between the trimmed V and J ends, which lost 1 base and 7 bases, there was a span of 17 bases. The length of the CDR3 is 15 residues. General study points: Larger-cohort validation covered only one TCR beta V-J rearrangement.

Constant-region reverse primers amplified full-length variable regions, followed by semi-nested Nested Universal Primer A PCR. TCRdb redid the calling of the 5' RACE reads with MiXCR, one entry per CDR3 protein. The sample includes 60,000 to 65,000 distinct CDR3 sequences, 22% of them seen just once. The sequence came from a female donor with breast cancer. The sample comprised memory CD4+ T cells sorted from a lymph node. The subset was: memory CD4+ T cells, CD4+CD45RO+CD25-. The chain carries TRBV5-4 and TRBJ1-2; D not resolved. The CDR3 nucleotides are TGTGCCAGCAGCTTGTTCTCCCGGTTAAGCGGTGGCTACACCTTC. Translating it yields CASSLFSRLSGGYTF.